A single T cell receptor (beta chain) is shown here with its context. Its antigen is still unknown. The sample holds no much larger clone one base away, and base qualities are not on file. The sample belongs to a study of T cell repertoires in cytomegalovirus infection (dated by TCRdb to the late 2010s). Background for the entire study: Because public TCR beta signatures pointed to carriage of CMV infection together with the matching HLA type, the HLA type of each donor mattered for the analysis.

V is pared back by 4 bases and J by 2 bases, with 9 bases lying between the germline termini. The germline V gene (reference sequence) yields MNHEY for CDR1 and SMNVEV for CDR2. Inclusive of the bounding cysteine and phenylalanine, the CDR3 is 14 residues long. Solely the CDR3 DNA is kept, with 42 bases framed from the first base. This sample was sequenced with an Illumina HiSeq 1500. TCRdb reprocessed the public reads (quality trimming at Q25 with fastp, clone calling with MiXCR) and kept in-frame beta chains. Rows merge per CDR3 protein into single entries with the most common DNA and genes. Here the sample has around 740,000 distinct CDR3 sequences; 35% to 40% occur a single time. Around 2.8% of the sample is taken by the ten largest. The paper's findings and limits, for the study overall: The ex vivo response was dominated by HLA-C-restricted CMV-specific TCR beta clonotypes, and the single most frequent clonotype in two of eight donors was supplied by these HLA-C-restricted clonotypes. In both this cohort and an independent roughly 330-donor cohort, the cumulative frequency of public TCR beta family members distinguished carriers of CMV infection plus the relevant HLA type.

Material: PBMCs. This sequence was found in a human donor in good health (CMV status not recorded). Some clones in this sample may be carry-over from other donors' samples. The rearrangement combines TRBV27 with TRBJ2-1, with TRBD1 as a weak D call on 6 bases. The CDR3 reads as follows: CASSSRTAYNEQFF. The bases read TGTGCCAGCAGTTCGAGGACAGCCTACAATGAGCAGTTCTTC.